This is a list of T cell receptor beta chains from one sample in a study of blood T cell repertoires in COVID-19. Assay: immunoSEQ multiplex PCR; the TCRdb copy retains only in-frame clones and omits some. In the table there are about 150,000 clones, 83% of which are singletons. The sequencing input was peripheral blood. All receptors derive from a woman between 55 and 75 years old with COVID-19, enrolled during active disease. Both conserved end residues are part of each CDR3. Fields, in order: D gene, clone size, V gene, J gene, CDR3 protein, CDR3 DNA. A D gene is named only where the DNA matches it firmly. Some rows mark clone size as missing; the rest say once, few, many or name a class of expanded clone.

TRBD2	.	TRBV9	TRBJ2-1	CASSVGLAHEQFF	TGTGCCAGCAGCGTCGGACTAGCACATGAGCAGTTCTTC
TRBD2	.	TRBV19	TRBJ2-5	CASSSSTSGRPTQYF	TGTGCCAGTAGTAGTTCGACTAGCGGGAGGCCCACCCAGTACTTC
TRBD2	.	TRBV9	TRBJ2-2	CASSVDPAGGPGELFF	TGTGCCAGCAGCGTAGATCCCGCGGGAGGCCCCGGGGAGCTGTTTTTT
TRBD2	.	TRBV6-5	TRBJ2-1	CASTLREGSYNEQFF	TGTGCCAGCACTTTAAGGGAGGGCTCCTACAATGAGCAGTTCTTC
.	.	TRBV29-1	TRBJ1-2	CSVENWGGARGYTF	TGCAGCGTTGAGAATTGGGGGGGCGCTCGGGGCTACACCTTC
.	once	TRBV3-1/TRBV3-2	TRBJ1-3	CASSLVAGNTIYF	TGTGCCAGCAGCCTAGTCGCCGGAAACACCATATATTTT
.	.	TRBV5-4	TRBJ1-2	CASREQVNNYGYTF	TGTGCCAGCAGAGAGCAGGTCAATAACTATGGCTACACCTTC
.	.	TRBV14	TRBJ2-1	CASSLERIPQFF	TGTGCCAGCAGCCTTGAGCGGATCCCGCAGTTCTTC
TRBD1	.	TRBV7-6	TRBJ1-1	CASSPGTGFSVMNTEAFF	TGTGCCAGCAGCCCCGGGACAGGGTTTTCGGTAATGAACACTGAAGCTTTCTTT
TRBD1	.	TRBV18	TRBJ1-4	CASSPPGGLGNEKLFF	TGTGCCAGCTCACCCCCAGGGGGCTTAGGAAATGAAAAACTGTTTTTT